This T cell receptor beta chain comes out of a study of cytomegalovirus exposure and HLA in healthy donors. General study points: The authors listed 150 to 200 TCR beta chains as cytomegalovirus-associated.

The PCR ran on 60 Vbeta and 13 Jbeta primers. In the original workflow: Some 12 million shared chains were among the roughly 80 million unique TCR beta chains that a later analysis counted. The repertoire was sequenced with immunoSEQ multiplex PCR; TCRdb's copy has only in-frame clones and lacks some. That table furnishes V, J and clone size, whereas the DNA furnished D and trimming. The sample consists of 110,000 to 150,000 clones, roughly three quarters of them appearing once. With 1 base removed from V and 5 bases from J, the gap between germline ends came to 11 bases. Germline V lookup: CDR1 SGHVS, CDR2 FNYEAQ. This CDR3 has 14 amino acids. As to this clone: No antigen is known for it.

The TCR originated in a man between 60 and 75 years old in good health and CMV-seronegative. The chain links TRBV7-6 to TRBJ1-1; possibly TRBD1 for D (6 bases). Sequenced input: PBMCs. CDR3 in amino acids: CASSLVGRGTEAFF. The CDR3, as DNA: TGTGCCAGCAGCTTAGTGGGCAGGGGAACTGAAGCTTTCTTT.